The subject of this entry is one T cell receptor (beta chain). This CDR3 has 16 amino acids. Deletions cut 5 bases from V and 0 bases from J, with 17 bases between. Per the germline V gene, CDR1 is SGHDT and CDR2 is YYEEEE. The entry originates in a study of OX40 agonist ivuxolimab in advanced cancers. Background on the study: People who had prior anti-PD-1, anti-PD-L1 or anti-CTLA-4 therapy could take part, and approximately 44% had some.

Sequencing was performed with immunoSEQ multiplex PCR; in TCRdb, only in-frame clones are kept and a portion is missing. The data contain roughly 92,000 clones, under 85% of them seen just once; the ten biggest clones take up around 5%. V is TRBV5-6 and J is TRBJ1-2; perhaps TRBD1 as D (5 bases). The receptor's source is an adult with an advanced solid tumor such as melanoma, head and neck, liver or kidney cancer. Here the sequenced sample was CD4+ or CD8+ T cells sorted from blood, taken in a trial of the OX40 agonist ivuxolimab. This chain's CDR3 is CASRTGFGGANYGYTF. DNA for the CDR3: TGTGCCAGCAGAACAGGATTTGGAGGGGCTAACTATGGCTACACCTTC.